What follows describes a single T cell receptor (beta chain). Relative to the germline gene, one junction end is altered; a read error may explain this. The data belong to a study of molecular identifiers for immune sequencing clone quantification. Previously described methods and listed TCR primers were used for bulk TCR libraries. Using its own MiXCR run on the PCR reads, TCRdb lists one record per CDR3 protein. This sample has hundreds of thousands of distinct CDR3 sequences, with 25% found just once. Germline V gene lookup returns CDR1 LNHDA and CDR2 SQIVND (reference sequence). There are 15 residues in the CDR3. CD8+CD4-CCR7+CD45RA+ sorting gave the naive CD8 T cells.

The receptor was isolated from a human donor in good health. Some libraries in this study had Jurkat cell RNA spiked in. V usage is TRBV19 and J usage is TRBJ2-7; tentative D call: TRBD2 (5 bases). Specimen: naive CD8+ T cells from blood, with Jurkat cell RNA spiked in. Subset reported: FACS-sorted CD8+CD4-CCR7+CD45RA+ naive T cells. CDR3 sequence reads: CASSPGTGGINEQYF. In DNA form, the CDR3 reads TGCGCCAGTAGCCCTGGAACCGGAGGTATAAACGAGCAGTACTTC. The full variable domain, rest sourced from reference TRBV19 and TRBJ2-7, is DGGITQSPKYLFRKEGQNVTLSCEQNLNHDAMYWYRQDPGQGLRLIYYSQIVNDFQKGDIAEGYSVSREKKESFPLTVTSAQKNPTAFYLCASSPGTGGINEQYFGPGTRLTVT.